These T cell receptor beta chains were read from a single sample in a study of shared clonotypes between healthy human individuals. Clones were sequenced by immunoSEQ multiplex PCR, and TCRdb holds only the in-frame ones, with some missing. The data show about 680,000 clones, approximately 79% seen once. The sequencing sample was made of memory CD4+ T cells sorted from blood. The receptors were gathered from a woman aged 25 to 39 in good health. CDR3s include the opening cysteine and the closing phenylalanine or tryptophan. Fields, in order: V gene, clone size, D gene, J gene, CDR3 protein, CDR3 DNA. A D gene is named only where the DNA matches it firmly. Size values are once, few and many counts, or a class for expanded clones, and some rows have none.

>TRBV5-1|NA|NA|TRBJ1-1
CASSLGFGSFGTEAFF
TGCGCCAGCAGCTTAGGGTTCGGTAGTTTTGGGACTGAAGCTTTCTTT
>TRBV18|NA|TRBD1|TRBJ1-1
CASSQGATNTEAFF
TGTGCCAGCTCACAGGGGGCCACGAACACTGAAGCTTTCTTT
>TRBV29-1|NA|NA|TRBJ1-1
CSGTQTVENTEAFF
TGCAGCGGGACCCAGACTGTTGAGAACACTGAAGCTTTCTTT
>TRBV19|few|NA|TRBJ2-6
CASSIGPIGANVLTF
TGTGCCAGTAGTATTGGGCCAATTGGGGCCAACGTCCTGACTTTC
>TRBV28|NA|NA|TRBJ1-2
CASSLVRGVNYGYTF
TGTGCCAGCAGTTTAGTCCGAGGTGTTAACTATGGCTACACCTTC
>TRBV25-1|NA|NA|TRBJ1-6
CASSELGRQNNSPLHF
TGTGCCAGCAGTGAATTGGGGAGGCAGAATAATTCACCCCTCCACTTT
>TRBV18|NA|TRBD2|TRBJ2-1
CASSPILAGVGEQFF
TGTGCCAGCTCACCAATACTAGCGGGAGTGGGTGAGCAGTTCTTC
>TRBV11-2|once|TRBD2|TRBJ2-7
CASSPGLASSYEQYF
TGTGCCAGCAGCCCGGGACTAGCGAGCTCCTACGAGCAGTACTTC
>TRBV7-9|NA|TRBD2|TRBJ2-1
CASRPGLAGGIRYEQFF
TGTGCCAGCAGACCCGGACTAGCGGGAGGGATTAGGTATGAGCAGTTCTTC
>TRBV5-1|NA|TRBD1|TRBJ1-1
CASSHGQGAGTEAFF
TGCGCCAGCAGCCACGGACAGGGGGCCGGCACTGAAGCTTTCTTT
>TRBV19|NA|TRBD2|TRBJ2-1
CASSPTLSGRVYNEQFF
TGTGCCAGTAGTCCCACTCTTAGCGGGAGGGTCTACAATGAGCAGTTCTTC
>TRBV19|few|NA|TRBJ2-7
CASSIDQAGRNYEQYF
TGTGCCAGTAGTATAGATCAGGCGGGACGGAACTACGAGCAGTACTTC
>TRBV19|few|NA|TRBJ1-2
CASYTRDTEYRGYTF
TGTGCCAGTTATACCCGGGACACGGAATATCGTGGCTACACCTTC
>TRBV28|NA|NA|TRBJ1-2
CASMSVNYGYTF
TGTGCCAGCATGTCTGTGAACTATGGCTACACCTTC
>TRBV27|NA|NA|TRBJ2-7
CASRPSRGSYEQYF
TGTGCCAGCAGGCCCTCAAGGGGTTCCTACGAGCAGTACTTC
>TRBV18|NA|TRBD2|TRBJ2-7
CASSQGREPYEQYF
TGTGCCAGCTCACAAGGGCGGGAGCCCTACGAGCAGTACTTC
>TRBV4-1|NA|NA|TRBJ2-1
CASSQDWAISYNEQFF
TGCGCCAGCAGCCAAGATTGGGCTATCTCCTACAATGAGCAGTTCTTC
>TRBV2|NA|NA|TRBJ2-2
CASSDRGMGTGELFF
TGTGCCAGCAGTGATAGGGGAATGGGCACCGGGGAGCTGTTTTTT
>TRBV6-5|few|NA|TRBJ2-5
CASSPGTDRAQYF
TGTGCCAGCAGCCCCGGGACGGATAGGGCCCAGTACTTC
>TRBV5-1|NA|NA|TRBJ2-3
CASSLGRATDTQYF
TGCGCCAGCAGCTTGGGGCGAGCCACAGATACGCAGTATTTT
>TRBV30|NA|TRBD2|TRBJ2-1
CAWNRLAAPEQFF
TGTGCCTGGAACCGACTAGCGGCACCTGAGCAGTTCTTC
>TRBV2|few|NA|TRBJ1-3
CASSETHVGTGNTIYF
TGTGCCAGCAGTGAAACCCACGTAGGCACTGGAAACACCATATATTTT
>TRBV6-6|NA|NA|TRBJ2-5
CASSRDRETQYF
TGTGCCAGCAGCCGGGATAGGGAGACCCAGTACTTC
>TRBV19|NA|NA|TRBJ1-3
CASSIGTAGNTIYF
TGTGCCAGTAGTATAGGGACAGCTGGAAACACCATATATTTT
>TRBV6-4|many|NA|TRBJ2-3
CARIGIGSTDTQYF
TGTGCCAGAATTGGAATAGGAAGCACAGATACGCAGTATTTT
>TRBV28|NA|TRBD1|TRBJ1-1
CASSSPGTGGVTEAFF
TGTGCCAGCAGTTCCCCCGGGACAGGGGGAGTCACTGAAGCTTTCTTT
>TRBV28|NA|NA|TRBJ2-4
CASSSPEGPNIQYF
TGTGCCAGCAGTTCCCCTGAAGGACCAAACATTCAGTACTTC
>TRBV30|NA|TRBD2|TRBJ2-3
CAWSVGTPGLAPDTQYF
TGTGCCTGGAGTGTAGGGACACCGGGACTAGCCCCAGATACGCAGTATTTT
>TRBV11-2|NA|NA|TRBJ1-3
CASSPHQGASGNTIYF
TGTGCCAGCAGCCCGCATCAGGGAGCCTCTGGAAACACCATATATTTT
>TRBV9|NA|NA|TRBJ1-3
CASSVASSRGNTIYF
TGTGCCAGCAGCGTAGCTAGTTCACGCGGAAACACCATATATTTT
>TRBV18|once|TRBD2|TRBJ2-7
CASSPRLAGEQYF
TGTGCCAGCTCACCCCGACTAGCGGGCGAGCAGTACTTC
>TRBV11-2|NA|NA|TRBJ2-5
CASSSSLTGSETQYF
TGTGCCAGCAGCTCTTCACTTACTGGATCGGAGACCCAGTACTTC
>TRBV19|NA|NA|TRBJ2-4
CASSMYRAAKNIQYF
TGTGCCAGTAGTATGTACAGGGCCGCCAAAAACATTCAGTACTTC
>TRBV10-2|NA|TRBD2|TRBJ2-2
CATIAGVNTGELFF
TGCGCCACCATAGCGGGAGTCAACACCGGGGAGCTGTTTTTT
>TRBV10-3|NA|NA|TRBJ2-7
CAISGGYEQYF
TGTGCCATCAGTGGGGGCTACGAGCAGTACTTC
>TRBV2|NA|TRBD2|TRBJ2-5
CASQGTTLAGETQYF
TGTGCCAGCCAAGGAACGACACTAGCGGGAGAGACCCAGTACTTC
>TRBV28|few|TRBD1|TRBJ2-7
CASRPGQSYEQYF
TGTGCCAGTCGTCCGGGACAGTCCTACGAGCAGTACTTC
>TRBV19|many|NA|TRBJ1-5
CASRPPLSGQLMGNQPQHF
TGTGCCAGTAGGCCGCCCCTCTCGGGACAACTAATGGGGAATCAGCCCCAGCATTTT
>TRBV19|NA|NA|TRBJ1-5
CASTGYSNQPQHF
TGTGCCAGTACAGGGTATAGCAATCAGCCCCAGCATTTT
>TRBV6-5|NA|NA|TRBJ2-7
CASSYSYISSSYEQYF
TGTGCCAGCAGTTACTCGTATATTTCATCGTCCTACGAGCAGTACTTC
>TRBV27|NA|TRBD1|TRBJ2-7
CASSLRDRALGQYF
TGTGCCAGCAGTTTGCGTGACAGGGCCCTCGGGCAGTACTTC
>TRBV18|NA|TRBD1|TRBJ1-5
CASSPGTGEYQPQHF
TGTGCCAGCTCCCCTGGGACAGGGGAGTATCAGCCCCAGCATTTT
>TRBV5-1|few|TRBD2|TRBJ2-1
CASSPSSGGYNEQFF
TGCGCCAGCAGCCCCTCTAGCGGGGGATACAATGAGCAGTTCTTC
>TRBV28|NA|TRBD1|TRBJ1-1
CASSFPSGQMNTEAFF
TGTGCCAGCAGTTTCCCATCGGGACAGATGAACACTGAAGCTTTCTTT
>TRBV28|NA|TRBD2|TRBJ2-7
CASARPYVAGGSYEQYF
TGTGCCAGCGCCAGGCCCTATGTAGCGGGAGGCTCCTACGAGCAGTACTTC
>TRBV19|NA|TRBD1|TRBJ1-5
CASSYRTGYMDSNQPQHF
TGTGCCAGTAGTTATCGGACAGGGTATATGGATAGCAATCAGCCCCAGCATTTT
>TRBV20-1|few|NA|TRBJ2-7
CSARVSKEQYF
TGCAGTGCTAGGGTCTCTAAAGAGCAGTACTTC
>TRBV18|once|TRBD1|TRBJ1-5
CASSQNDRGNQPQHF
TGTGCCAGCTCACAGAACGACAGGGGGAATCAGCCCCAGCATTTT
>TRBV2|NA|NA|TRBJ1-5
CASSTDGRNNQPQHF
TGTGCCAGCAGTACCGACGGGAGAAACAATCAGCCCCAGCATTTT
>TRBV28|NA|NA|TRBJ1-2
CASKQGVAYGYTF
TGTGCCAGCAAGCAAGGGGTAGCCTATGGCTACACCTTC
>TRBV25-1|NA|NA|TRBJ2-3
CASSKVPGTSTPTDTQYF
TGTGCCAGCAGTAAAGTCCCGGGGACATCGACACCTACAGATACGCAGTATTTT
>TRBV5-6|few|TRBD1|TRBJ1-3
CASSLVGQQTGNTIYF
TGTGCCAGCAGCTTGGTGGGACAGCAAACTGGAAACACCATATATTTT